The next 20 T cell receptor beta chains were all read from a single sample in a study of cytomegalovirus exposure and HLA in healthy donors. The PCR contained 60 Vbeta and 13 Jbeta primers. Some clones are missing from TCRdb's copy, which holds only in-frame ones; the method was immunoSEQ multiplex PCR. Among 90,000 to 140,000 clones listed, around 84% were seen once. Material for sequencing was PBMCs. All receptors derive from a man aged 25 to 45 in good health and CMV-seronegative.

The genes are TRBV7-8 and TRBJ1-3; D unresolved. This CDR3 comprises 14 residues. Germline V gene sequence: CDR1 SGHVS, CDR2 FQNEAQ. V shed 3 bases and J shed 0 bases, with 6 bases lying between them. The CDR3 sequence: CASSFRSSGNTIYF. The CDR3 nucleotides are TGTGCCAGCAGCTTTAGGAGCTCTGGAAACACCATATATTTT.

The chain has TRBV18 and TRBJ1-1, with D maybe TRBD1 (5 bases). CDR3 length equals 14 residues. Trimming took 5 bases from V and 7 from J, leaving 17 bases between them. CDR1 and CDR2 from the germline V gene are KGHSH and LQKENI. The CDR3 sequence is CASSYGRTSLEAFF. CDR3 DNA: TGTGCCAGCTCATATGGTCGGACAAGCCTTGAAGCTTTCTTT. Based on the CDR3 plus reference TRBV18 and TRBJ1-1, the full variable domain is NAGVMQNPRHLVRRRGQEARLRCSPMKGHSHVYWYRQLPEEGLKFMVYLQKENIIDESGMPKERFSAEFPKEGPSILRIQQVVRGDSAAYFCASSYGRTSLEAFFGQGTRLTVV.

The rearrangement uses TRBV5-1 and TRBJ1-2; 10 nucleotides line up with TRBD1. This CDR3 contains 14 residues. With 4 bases clipped from V and 8 bases from J, the junction kept 8 bases outside the gene matches. CDR1 SGHRS and CDR2 YFSETQ come from the germline V gene. CDR3 bases: TGCGCCAGCAGCCCCGGGACAGGGGCCCCCGGCTACACCTTC. As protein: CASSPGTGAPGYTF.

The chain is built from TRBV6-5 and TRBJ1-4; a weak D match, TRBD1 (5 bases). The CDR3 runs to 15 residues. Germline loops: CDR1 MNHEY, CDR2 SVGAGI. Trimming left V 6 bases short and J 5 bases short, with 16 bases between. The CDR3, as DNA: TGTGCCAGCAGCCCGGAGGGGCGGGTCAATGAAAAACTGTTTTTT. Translated: CASSPEGRVNEKLFF.

J is TRBJ1-2 and V is TRBV4-3, with TRBD1 matching over 12 bases. CDR3 length: 17 amino acids. CDR1 and CDR2 (germline): LGHNA, YSLEER. J gave up 5 bases and V 0 bases, and 7 bases lay outside the gene matches. CDR3: CASSQDEGTGGRYGYTF. In DNA form, the CDR3 reads TGCGCCAGCAGCCAAGATGAGGGGACAGGGGGCAGATATGGCTACACCTTC.

This clone was seen just once. The rearrangement joins TRBV4-3 to TRBJ1-2, with 7 bases fitting TRBD1. Trimming took 0 bases from V and 2 from J; bases not matched to a gene: 6. In germline, CDR1 is LGHNA, CDR2 YSLEER. The CDR3 has 16 amino acids. The CDR3 protein is CASSQDLDRANYGYTF. The CDR3 bases are TGCGCCAGCAGCCAAGACCTTGACAGGGCGAACTATGGCTACACCTTC.

The J gene is TRBJ2-7, the V gene TRBV13; 7 positions agree with TRBD1. Germline loops: CDR1 PRHDT, CDR2 FYEKMQ (reference sequence). The CDR3 length is 16 residues. Trimming took 5 bases from V and 3 from J; bases not matched to a gene: 13. The CDR3 coding sequence is TGTGCCAGCAGCATACAGTCGACAGGGCTCTACTACGAGCAGTACTTC. It translates to CASSIQSTGLYYEQYF.

This clone has a single count. The chain has TRBV7-9 and TRBJ1-2; D is unclear. CDR1 is SEHNR, CDR2 FQNEAQ, per germline (reference sequence). Trimming cost V 1 base and J 8 bases, with 14 bases left between them. The CDR3 extends over 14 amino acids. The CDR3 nucleotides read TGTGCCAGCAGCTTAGTAGGCCGGGATAGAGGCTACACCTTC. It translates to CASSLVGRDRGYTF.

The chain uses TRBV19 and TRBJ1-2; D is unclear. Germline V gene sequence: CDR1 LNHDA, CDR2 SQIVND (reference sequence). The CDR3 is made up of 14 amino acids. Trimming removed 9 bases at V and 6 bases at J, with 20 bases between. CDR3 amino acids: CASQLGYSRHGYTF. CDR3 sequence (DNA): TGTGCCAGCCAACTGGGTTACAGCCGCCATGGCTACACCTTC.

The chain has TRBV5-8 and TRBJ2-1; D possibly corresponds to TRBD2 (6 bases). The V gene lost 0 bases and the J gene lost 6 bases, with 13 bases spanning the gap. The germline CDR1 and CDR2 sequences are SGHTS and YDEGEE. The CDR3 has 15 amino acids. The CDR3 loop reads CASSLAGVIGNEQFF. In DNA form, the CDR3 reads TGTGCCAGCAGCTTGGCGGGGGTAATTGGCAATGAGCAGTTCTTC.

The chain uses TRBV9 and TRBJ2-7; TRBD2 matches 12 bases. From germline, CDR1 is SGDLS and CDR2 YYNGEE. With 2 bases clipped from V and 5 bases from J, the junction kept 14 bases outside the gene matches. The CDR3 has 18 residues. This chain's CDR3 is CASSVGTSGSGRSHEQYF. In DNA form, the CDR3 reads TGTGCCAGCAGCGTCGGGACTAGCGGGTCAGGAAGGTCCCACGAGCAGTACTTC.

This clone has only a few counts. The chain is built from TRBV19 and TRBJ2-1; 9 nucleotides line up with TRBD1. Trimming cost V 4 bases and J 4 bases; bases outside gene matches: 5. The V gene's germline CDR1 is LNHDA and CDR2 SQIVND (reference sequence). The CDR3 has 15 residues. CDR3 sequence (DNA): TGTGCCAGTAGTACCGGGACAGGGAGATACAATGAGCAGTTCTTC. As protein: CASSTGTGRYNEQFF.

The chain joins TRBV27 to TRBJ2-1; possibly TRBD2 for D (5 bases). The ends were cut back, 4 bases at V and 4 bases at J, with 11 bases in the middle. The CDR3 spans 14 residues. CDR1 is MNHEY and CDR2 is SMNVEV in the germline V gene (reference sequence). This CDR3 reads CASSSPLAYNEQFF. As DNA, the CDR3 is TGTGCCAGCAGTTCTCCCCTAGCTTACAATGAGCAGTTCTTC.

The chain has TRBV27 and TRBJ2-6; D ambiguous. Per the germline V gene, CDR1 is MNHEY and CDR2 is SMNVEV (reference sequence). The CDR3 is 17 residues long. The V and J ends lost 2 bases and 0 bases respectively, with 11 bases between them. CDR3 sequence: CASSLISYGSGANVLTF. As DNA, the CDR3 is TGTGCCAGCAGTTTAATCTCTTACGGCTCTGGGGCCAACGTCCTGACTTTC.

This clone was detected only once. In DNA form, the CDR3 reads TGTGCCAGTGCCGGTTGGAGCAATCAGCCCCAGCATTTT. It is translated as CASAGWSNQPQHF. The gene calls are TRBV19 and TRBJ1-5; no firm D call. V lost 8 bases and J lost 1, with 9 bases in between. The germline V gene encodes CDR1 LNHDA and CDR2 SQIVND (reference sequence). There are 13 residues in the CDR3.

V usage is TRBV9 and J usage is TRBJ2-7; 7 bases are shared with TRBD1. Germline CDR1 reads SGDLS; CDR2 reads YYNGEE. V trimming: 3 bases; J trimming: 0 bases; junction bases outside the gene matches: 9. CDR3 size: 16 residues. The chain's CDR3 is CASSEGAAYRSYEQYF. The CDR3 DNA reads as TGTGCCAGCAGCGAGGGGGCGGCCTACCGCTCCTACGAGCAGTACTTC.

This chain uses TRBV4-3 with TRBJ1-2; a possible D gene is TRBD1 (6 bases). The CDR3 totals 18 residues. From germline, CDR1 is LGHNA and CDR2 YSLEER. Trimming removed 0 bases at V and 2 bases at J, with 19 bases between. The chain's CDR3 is CASSQDRGGSRKNYGYTF. The CDR3 nucleotides read TGCGCCAGCAGCCAAGACAGGGGAGGGTCGAGAAAGAACTATGGCTACACCTTC.

The chain is built from TRBV19 and TRBJ1-5, with D uncertain. V gave up 0 bases and J gave up 7 bases, with 4 bases separating them. The CDR3 has 12 residues. Germline CDR1 is LNHDA and CDR2 is SQIVND (reference sequence). CDR3 nucleotide sequence: TGTGCCAGTAGTATAGACACACAGCCCCAGCATTTT. This translates into CASSIDTQPQHF.

The gene calls are TRBV5-4 and TRBJ1-4, with TRBD1 identical over 7 bases. Trimming took 3 bases from V and 7 from J; bases not matched to a gene: 9. Germline values: CDR1 SGHNT, CDR2 YYREEE (reference sequence). The CDR3 runs to 15 residues. The CDR3 loop reads CASSSYRDSREKLFF. The CDR3 DNA follows: TGTGCCAGCAGCTCCTACCGGGACAGCCGTGAAAAACTGTTTTTT. Full variable domain (rest looked up from reference TRBV5-4 and TRBJ1-4): ETGVTQSPTHLIKTRGQQVTLRCSSQSGHNTVSWYQQALGQGPQFIFQYYREEENGRGNFPPRFSGLQFPNYSSELNVNALELDDSALYLCASSSYRDSREKLFFGSGTQLSVL.

This rearrangement joins TRBV27 to TRBJ2-1; 10 bases agree with TRBD2. Germline CDR1 reads MNHEY; CDR2 reads SMNVEV (reference sequence). Trimming removed 2 bases from V and 10 bases from J; junction bases left unmatched: 8. CDR3 length: 15 residues. The CDR3 sequence is CASSLSLAGESEQFF. The DNA for the CDR3 is TGTGCCAGCAGTTTAAGTCTAGCGGGAGAAAGCGAGCAGTTCTTC.